Listed below are T cell receptor beta chains from one sample, sequenced in a study of radiation and T cells in renal cell carcinoma. The assay was immunoSEQ multiplex PCR, and TCRdb's table has in-frame clones only and misses some. This table holds about 150,000 clones, less than 90% found once. The sequenced sample was blood, obtained from a patient whose treatment included radiotherapy and nephrectomy. The receptors shown here come from a woman in her sixties or seventies with renal cell carcinoma. Each CDR3 is given with its conserved first and last residue.

TRBJ1-1 TRBV19 CASSISAGEAFF
TRBJ1-1 TRBV7-3 CASSLQGANTEAFF
TRBJ2-7 TRBV7-9 CASSLEQSYEQYF
TRBJ2-7 TRBV12-2 CASRLVIYEQYF
TRBJ1-1 TRBV6-5 CASRGGQGTEAFF
TRBJ2-1 TRBV5-1 CASSLGGVIYNEQFF
TRBJ2-7 TRBV6-6 CASSYRDSSYEQYF
TRBJ1-3 TRBV30 CAYAGTFSGNTIYF
TRBJ2-7 TRBV30 CAWSRAAGAYEQYF
TRBJ1-2 TRBV5-4 CASSLEAGRYGYTF
TRBJ1-5 TRBV7-8 CASSLGGSVSNQPQHF
TRBJ2-3 TRBV7-6 CASSASGGRREDTQYF
TRBJ1-2 TRBV28 CASSSSGVRYGYTF
TRBJ1-1 TRBV18 CASSPRGGTNTEAFF
TRBJ1-1 TRBV11-3 CASSNRQMNTEAFF
TRBJ2-2 TRBV6-5 CASSWRERGGGELFF
TRBJ1-1 TRBV9 CASSQTGVGNTEAFF
. TRBV5-1 CASSRPKSGPNQETQYF
TRBJ2-7 TRBV28 CASSPFGQGLAYEQYF
TRBJ1-1 TRBV7-8 CASSPDRGTFF
TRBJ1-6 TRBV14 CASSQAQGANSPLHF
TRBJ1-5 TRBV30 CAWSSGLGNQPQHF
TRBJ2-1 TRBV27 CASRYSGGRWFF
TRBJ2-3 TRBV7-2 CASSLAGKGADTQYF
TRBJ2-5 TRBV21-1 CASSKVGFPYETQYF
TRBJ1-4 TRBV28 CASSFVGRVDEKLFF
TRBJ1-6 TRBV18 CASSPPFPGGDSPLHF
TRBJ2-1 TRBV10-3 CAIMISGGSYNEQFF
TRBJ2-1 TRBV19 CASSISLNEQFF
TRBJ2-7 TRBV11-2 CASSLTRAFYEQYF
TRBJ1-1 TRBV29-1 CSVKFRTEAFF
TRBJ1-6 TRBV30 CAWTSGTLNPINSPLHF
TRBJ2-5 TRBV28 CASSRSGGAETQYF
TRBJ1-5 TRBV30 CAWRGDMKPQHF
TRBJ2-3 TRBV7-3 CASSPTPTGSTQYF
TRBJ1-1 TRBV10-3 CAISETATFEAFF
TRBJ1-1 TRBV2 CASESSGLAEAFF
TRBJ2-7 TRBV6-5 CASRGDRVSYEQYF
TRBJ1-2 TRBV6-4 CASSDSGGYGYTF
TRBJ1-1 TRBV7-6 CASSLGTGALNTEAFF
TRBJ2-2 TRBV6-5 CASSRQGIGELFF
TRBJ1-4 TRBV7-9 CASSLAQATTNEKLFF
TRBJ1-5 TRBV19 CASSTGQASNQPQHF